Below, 13 T cell receptor beta chains from the same sample are listed, as sequenced in a study of cytomegalovirus exposure and HLA in healthy donors. In the PCR, 60 Vbeta and 13 Jbeta primers were used. This table comes from immunoSEQ multiplex PCR, and its TCRdb copy is limited to in-frame clones, with some not included. The table has some 130,000 clones, 79% seen once. Input material: PBMCs. These receptor sequences come from a man in his forties in good health and CMV-seropositive.

The J gene is TRBJ2-5, the V gene TRBV2, with TRBD1 matching over 9 bases. Per the germline V gene, CDR1 is SNHLY and CDR2 is FYNNEI. This CDR3 spans 14 amino acids. Trimming removed 8 bases from V and 3 bases from J; junction bases left unmatched: 7. The CDR3 protein is CASRSRTGEETQYF. For the CDR3, the DNA is TGTGCCAGCCGGTCGAGGACAGGGGAAGAGACCCAGTACTTC.

The rearrangement uses TRBV5-1 and TRBJ2-7; possible D gene TRBD1, 6 bases. V was trimmed by 5 bases and J by 3 bases, leaving 12 bases between them. Germline V gene data show CDR1 as SGHRS and CDR2 as YFSETQ. This CDR3 region has 13 residues. The chain's CDR3 is CASRVTGNYEQYF. In nucleotides, the CDR3 is TGCGCCAGCAGAGTGACAGGAAACTACGAGCAGTACTTC.

This clone was counted only a few times. The rearrangement uses TRBV6-6 and TRBJ1-5, with D perhaps TRBD1 (5 bases). This CDR3 has 15 amino acids. V lost 7 bases and J 6 bases, leaving 19 bases between the germline ends. Germline V CDR1 and CDR2: MNHNY, SVGAGI (reference sequence). For the CDR3, the DNA is TGTGCCAGCAAAACGGAGGGAGGGGCGGGTCAGCCCCAGCATTTT. Its protein is CASKTEGGAGQPQHF.

The V and J genes are TRBV5-1 and TRBJ2-5, with TRBD1 matching over 7 bases. V shed 1 base, J shed 3 bases, and the junction held 0 bases outside the gene matches. CDR1 is SGHRS, CDR2 YFSETQ, per germline. CDR3 length: 13 residues. CDR3 amino acids: CASSLQGEETQYF. As DNA, the CDR3 is TGCGCCAGCAGCTTGCAGGGGGAAGAGACCCAGTACTTC.

This chain links TRBV5-5 with TRBJ1-1; 7 nucleotides agree with TRBD1. CDR3 length: 14 residues. Germline trimming cut 1 base from V and 7 bases from J; bases unmatched to any gene: 7. Per germline, CDR1 SGHKS and CDR2 YYEKEE (reference sequence). The CDR3 DNA reads TGTGCCAGCAGCTTGCTACAGGGGAATGGTGAAGCTTTCTTT. Its translation is CASSLLQGNGEAFF.

This sequence joins TRBV29-1 and TRBJ2-2; maybe TRBD1 (7 bases). The CDR3 length is 14 residues. Germline CDR1 and CDR2: SQVTM and ANQGSEA. With 3 bases removed from V and 4 bases from J, the gap between germline ends came to 12 bases. For the CDR3, the DNA is TGCAGCGTTGAGGGCCAGGGGGGCACCGGGGAGCTGTTTTTT. Its protein product is CSVEGQGGTGELFF.

The sample holds one count of this clone. At one boundary the junction diverges from the germline segment, which might be a read error. The gene calls are TRBV27 and TRBJ1-6, with 8 bases that match TRBD1. The CDR3 contains 15 residues. Germline V gives CDR1 MNHEY, CDR2 SMNVEV (reference sequence). The CDR3 protein is CASRQGAAYNPPLHF. The DNA of the CDR3 is TGTGCCAGCAGGCAGGGGGCGGCCTATAATCCACCCCTCCACTTT.

The genes are TRBV2 and TRBJ2-3; D not resolved. Germline V gives CDR1 SNHLY, CDR2 FYNNEI. CDR3 length equals 13 residues. Trimming left V 7 bases short and J 0 bases short, with 8 bases between. CDR3 bases: TGTGCCAGCAACTCTGCTAGCACAGATACGCAGTATTTT. Protein: CASNSASTDTQYF.

The chain combines TRBV19 with TRBJ1-5; D is uncertain. There are 16 residues in the CDR3. V lost 7 bases, J lost 0 bases, and 16 bases lay in between. The germline V gene encodes CDR1 LNHDA and CDR2 SQIVND (reference sequence). CDR3 coding DNA: TGTGCCAGTACCCGTCAAGGCGGGTATAGCAATCAGCCCCAGCATTTT. Protein: CASTRQGGYSNQPQHF.

V usage is TRBV4-1 and J usage is TRBJ2-7, with 10 nucleotides matching TRBD2. Germline V gene sequence: CDR1 MGHRA, CDR2 YSYEKL. This CDR3 comprises 15 residues. J gave up 7 bases and V 1 base, and 7 bases lay outside the gene matches. Here the CDR3 reads CASSQVPGLASEQYF. As DNA, the CDR3 is TGCGCCAGCAGCCAAGTTCCGGGACTAGCGAGTGAGCAGTACTTC.

This clone has more than one count but fewer than ten. The chain carries TRBV18 and TRBJ1-4, with D perhaps TRBD1 (5 bases). The germline V gene encodes CDR1 KGHSH and CDR2 LQKENI. The CDR3 has 15 residues. Trimming took 3 bases from V and 7 from J, leaving 15 bases between them. The CDR3 loop is CASSPGDSDSEKLFF. Here the CDR3 DNA reads TGTGCCAGCTCACCGGGCGACAGCGACTCTGAAAAACTGTTTTTT.

The chain uses TRBV10-1 and TRBJ1-2; D not certain. V dropped 5 bases and J dropped 6 bases, with 10 bases sitting between them. Per the germline V gene, CDR1 is WNHNN and CDR2 is SYGVQD (reference sequence). This CDR3 spans 12 amino acids. CDR3 bases: TGCGCCAGCAGTAGGCAGGAGGATGGCTACACCTTC. Amino acids: CASSRQEDGYTF.

This clone showed up just once. The chain is built from TRBV4-1 and TRBJ2-7; 9 nucleotides align to TRBD2. Germline assignment: CDR1 MGHRA and CDR2 YSYEKL. Unmatched junction bases numbered 9, after V lost 1 base and J lost 5 bases. The CDR3 contains 16 residues. The CDR3 DNA reads as TGCGCCAGCAGCCAAGGGCACGGGACTAGCTTCAACGAGCAGTACTTC. Its translation: CASSQGHGTSFNEQYF.